The source of this TCR beta chain is a study of identical twins. Broader study findings: With abundant cord blood beta clonotypes, insertions were fewer; memory repertoires showed no such pattern.

TCRdb passed the 5' RACE reads through MiXCR, listing each CDR3 protein once. This sample has 450,000 or so distinct CDR3 sequences, with 24% found just once. To note about this clonotype: The antigen remains undetermined.

The V gene's germline CDR1 is SQVTM and CDR2 ANQGSEA. The CDR3 consists of 13 residues. V lost 5 bases and J 2 bases, leaving 12 bases between the germline ends. This sample also belongs to another study, concerning T cells expressing NK-cell markers.

The receptor was isolated from a woman aged 18-30 years in good health. The V call is TRBV29-1, the J call TRBJ2-5; no clear D. The specimen sequenced was CD4+ T cells sorted from blood. The CDR3 DNA is TGCAGCGTTTCCACCCGAGTTCAAGAGACCCAGTACTTC. This codes for CSVSTRVQETQYF.